This section outlines one TCR beta chain sequence together with its context. The antigen remains unidentified. The CDR3 is 15 residues long. Germline V lookup: CDR1 SGHTA, CDR2 FQGNSA. Deletions cut 4 bases from V and 5 bases from J, with 15 bases between. Included in the TCR beta cDNA libraries were unique molecular identifiers. In TCRdb, the PCR reads were re-called with MiXCR into one record per CDR3 protein. The table lists hundreds of thousands of distinct CDR3 sequences, around 40% of them singletons, with more than 1.5% in the top ten. The data were obtained in a study of post-analysis software for immune sequencing data. Study background: Several disease courses (relapsing-remitting, secondary progressive and progressive-relapsing) of multiple sclerosis were included. Overall study results and limits: Diversity measured as normalized Chao1 was significantly lower in multiple sclerosis patients than in controls. Elevated frequency relative to controls characterized 4 or 5 TRBV segments in patients, TRBV5-6, TRBV5-1 and TRBV20-1 among them. Samples prepared in the same batch strongly co-clustered by F measure.

This chain links TRBV7-2 with TRBJ2-1; no clear D. Sequencing was carried out using blood. The sequence came from a girl aged 10 to 17 with multiple sclerosis. In DNA form, the CDR3 reads TGTGCCAGCAGCTCTCAAAGTGGAGCCAACAATGAGCAGTTCTTC. This codes for CASSSQSGANNEQFF.